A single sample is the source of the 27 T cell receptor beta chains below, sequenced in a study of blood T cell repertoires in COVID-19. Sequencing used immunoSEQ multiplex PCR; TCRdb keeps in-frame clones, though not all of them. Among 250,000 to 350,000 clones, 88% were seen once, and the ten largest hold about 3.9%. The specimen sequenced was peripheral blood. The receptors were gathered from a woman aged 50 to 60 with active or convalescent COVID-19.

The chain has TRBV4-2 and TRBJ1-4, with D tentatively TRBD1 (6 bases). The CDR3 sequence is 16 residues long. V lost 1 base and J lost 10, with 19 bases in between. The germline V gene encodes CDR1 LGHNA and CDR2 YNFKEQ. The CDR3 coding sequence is TGTGCCAGCAGCCAAGTTCCGGGACCTACCAGGGGAAAACTGTTTTTT. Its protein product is CASSQVPGPTRGKLFF.

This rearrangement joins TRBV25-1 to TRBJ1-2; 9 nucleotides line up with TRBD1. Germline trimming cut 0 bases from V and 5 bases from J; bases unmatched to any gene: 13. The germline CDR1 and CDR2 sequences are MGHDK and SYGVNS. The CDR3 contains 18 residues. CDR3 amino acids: CASSEYPGQGGVGYGYTF. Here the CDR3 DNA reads TGTGCCAGCAGTGAATACCCGGGACAGGGCGGTGTAGGGTATGGCTACACCTTC.

The CDR3 loop reads CASSQAGGRRTGELFF. CDR3 nucleotide sequence: TGCGCCAGCAGCCAAGCGGGAGGCCGGCGCACCGGGGAGCTGTTTTTT. The gene calls are TRBV4-1 and TRBJ2-2; 7 nucleotides line up with TRBD2. After removal of 1 base from V and 4 bases from J, the junction contained 6 bases not matched to a gene. Germline V gene sequence: CDR1 MGHRA, CDR2 YSYEKL. This CDR3 region has 16 residues.

CDR3 DNA sequence: TGCAGCGTTTTGACGGGACACAGCTCTGGAAACACCATATATTTT. Translated: CSVLTGHSSGNTIYF. V gene TRBV29-1 combines with J gene TRBJ1-3, with D possibly matching TRBD1 (6 bases). Germline V gene data show CDR1 as SQVTM and CDR2 as ANQGSEA. With 5 bases removed from V and 0 bases from J, the gap between germline ends came to 14 bases. This CDR3 has 15 residues.

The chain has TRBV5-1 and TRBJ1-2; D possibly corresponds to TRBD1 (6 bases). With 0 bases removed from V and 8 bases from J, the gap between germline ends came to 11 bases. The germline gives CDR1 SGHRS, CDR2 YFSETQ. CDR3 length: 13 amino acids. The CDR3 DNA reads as TGCGCCAGCAGCTTGGCAGGGGTTCAGGGCTACACCTTC. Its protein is CASSLAGVQGYTF.

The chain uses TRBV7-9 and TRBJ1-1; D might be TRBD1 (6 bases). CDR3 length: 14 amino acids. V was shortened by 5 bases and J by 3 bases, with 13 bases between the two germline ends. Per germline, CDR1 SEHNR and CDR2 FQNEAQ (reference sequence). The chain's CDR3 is CASSRVGGHTEAFF. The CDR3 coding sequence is TGTGCCAGCAGCCGGGTCGGGGGGCACACTGAAGCTTTCTTT.

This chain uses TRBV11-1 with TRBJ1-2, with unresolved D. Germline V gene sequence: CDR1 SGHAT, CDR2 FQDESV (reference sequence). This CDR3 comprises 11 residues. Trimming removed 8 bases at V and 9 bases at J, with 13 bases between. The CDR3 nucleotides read TGTGCCAGCGGAGACGGTATACGCTACACCTTC. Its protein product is CASGDGIRYTF.

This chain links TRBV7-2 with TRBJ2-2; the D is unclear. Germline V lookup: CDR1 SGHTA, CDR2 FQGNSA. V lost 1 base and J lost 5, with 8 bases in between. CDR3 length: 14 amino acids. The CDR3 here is CASSLGPTTGELFF. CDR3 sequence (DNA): TGTGCCAGCAGCTTAGGACCGACTACCGGGGAGCTGTTTTTT.

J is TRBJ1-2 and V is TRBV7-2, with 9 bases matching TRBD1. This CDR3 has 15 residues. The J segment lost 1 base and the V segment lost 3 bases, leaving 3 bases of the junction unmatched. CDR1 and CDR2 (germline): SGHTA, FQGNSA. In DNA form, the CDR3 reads TGTGCCAGCAGCTTTGACAGGGGGAGTAACTATGGCTACACCTTC. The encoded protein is CASSFDRGSNYGYTF.

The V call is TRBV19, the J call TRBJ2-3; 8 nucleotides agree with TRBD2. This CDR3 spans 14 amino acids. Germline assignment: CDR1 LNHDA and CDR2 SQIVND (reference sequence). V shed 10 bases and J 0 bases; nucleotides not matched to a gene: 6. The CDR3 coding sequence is TGTGCCACCTCAATAGCGGGGAGCACAGATACGCAGTATTTT. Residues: CATSIAGSTDTQYF.

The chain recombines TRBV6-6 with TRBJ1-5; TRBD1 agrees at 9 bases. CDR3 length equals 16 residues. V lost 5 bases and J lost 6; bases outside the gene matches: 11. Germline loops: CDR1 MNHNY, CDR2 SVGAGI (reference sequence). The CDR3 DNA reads TGTGCCAGCAGTACTCACACAGGGGGCGCGGGTCAGCCCCAGCATTTT. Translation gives CASSTHTGGAGQPQHF.

The CDR3 sequence: CATSRGQGAGETQYF. The CDR3 DNA reads TGTGCCACCAGCAGAGGACAGGGGGCGGGCGAGACCCAGTACTTC. V and J are TRBV15 and TRBJ2-5, with 10 bases aligning to TRBD1. Germline CDR1 and CDR2: LNHNV and YYDKDF (reference sequence). The V gene end was trimmed by 1 base and the J gene end by 5 bases; junction bases not matched to a gene: 4. The CDR3 extends over 15 amino acids.

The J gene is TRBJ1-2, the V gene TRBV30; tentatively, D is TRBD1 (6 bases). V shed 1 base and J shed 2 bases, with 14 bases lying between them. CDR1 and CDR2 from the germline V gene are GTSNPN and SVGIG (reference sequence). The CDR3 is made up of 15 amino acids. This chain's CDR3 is CAWSESYGTNYGYTF. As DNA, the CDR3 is TGTGCCTGGAGTGAAAGCTACGGGACAAACTATGGCTACACCTTC. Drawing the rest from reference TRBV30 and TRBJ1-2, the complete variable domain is SQTIHQWPATLVQPVGSPLSLECTVEGTSNPNLYWYRQAAGRGLQLLFYSVGIGQISSEVPQNLSASRPQDRQFILSSKKLLLSDSGFYLCAWSESYGTNYGYTFGSGTRLTVV.

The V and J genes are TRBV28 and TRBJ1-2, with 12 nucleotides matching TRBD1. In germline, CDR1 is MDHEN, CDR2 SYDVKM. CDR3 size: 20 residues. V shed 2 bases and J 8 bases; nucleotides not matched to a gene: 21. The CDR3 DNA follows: TGTGCCAGCAGTTTACACATAACAGGGACAGGGGGCGATCCCGCACTAGGCTACACCTTC. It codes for CASSLHITGTGGDPALGYTF.

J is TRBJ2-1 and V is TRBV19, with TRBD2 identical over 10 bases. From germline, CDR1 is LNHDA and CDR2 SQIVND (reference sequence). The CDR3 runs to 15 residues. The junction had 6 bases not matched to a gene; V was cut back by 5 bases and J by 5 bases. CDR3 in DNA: TGTGCCAGTAGTGACCTAGCGGGGGTTAACAATGAGCAGTTCTTC. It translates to CASSDLAGVNNEQFF.

This CDR3 is CASSGPNRGDEKLFF. DNA for the CDR3: TGTGCCAGCAGTGGCCCCAACAGGGGGGATGAAAAACTGTTTTTT. The chain recombines TRBV25-1 with TRBJ1-4, with TRBD1 matching 8 bases. This CDR3 has 15 amino acids. Trimming removed 4 bases from V and 6 bases from J; junction bases left unmatched: 7. Per the germline V gene, CDR1 is MGHDK and CDR2 is SYGVNS.

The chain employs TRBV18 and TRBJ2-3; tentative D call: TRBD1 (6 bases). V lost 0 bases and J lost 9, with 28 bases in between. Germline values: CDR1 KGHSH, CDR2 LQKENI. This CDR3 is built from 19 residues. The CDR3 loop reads CASSPPRYEPTGRRMTQYF. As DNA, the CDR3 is TGTGCCAGCTCACCACCGAGGTATGAGCCGACAGGCCGTAGGATGACGCAGTATTTT.

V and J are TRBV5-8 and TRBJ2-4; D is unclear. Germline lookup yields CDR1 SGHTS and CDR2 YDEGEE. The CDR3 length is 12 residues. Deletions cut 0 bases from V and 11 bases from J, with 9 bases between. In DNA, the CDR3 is TGTGCCAGCAGCTTGGCCGGGTTCGTTCAGTACTTC. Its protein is CASSLAGFVQYF.

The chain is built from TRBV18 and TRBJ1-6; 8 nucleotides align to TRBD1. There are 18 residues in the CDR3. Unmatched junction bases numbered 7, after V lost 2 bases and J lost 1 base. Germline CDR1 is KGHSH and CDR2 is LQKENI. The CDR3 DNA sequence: TGTGCCAGCTCACCAAGCGACAGGGGTTCTTCCTATAATTCACCCCTCCACTTT. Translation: CASSPSDRGSSYNSPLHF.

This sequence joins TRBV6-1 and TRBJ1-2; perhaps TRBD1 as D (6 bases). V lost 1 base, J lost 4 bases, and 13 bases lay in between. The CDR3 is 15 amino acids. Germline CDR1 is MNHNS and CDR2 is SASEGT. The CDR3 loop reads CASSEGAGVTYGYTF. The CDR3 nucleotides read TGTGCCAGCAGTGAAGGGGCAGGGGTGACCTATGGCTACACCTTC.

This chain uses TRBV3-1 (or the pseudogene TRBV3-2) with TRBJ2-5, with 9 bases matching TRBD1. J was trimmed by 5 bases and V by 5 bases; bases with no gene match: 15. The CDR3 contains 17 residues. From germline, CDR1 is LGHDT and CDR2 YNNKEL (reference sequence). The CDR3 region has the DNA TGTGCCAGCAGCAAGACCACAGGGGGCTCGATCAGGGAGACCCAGTACTTC. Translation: CASSKTTGGSIRETQYF.

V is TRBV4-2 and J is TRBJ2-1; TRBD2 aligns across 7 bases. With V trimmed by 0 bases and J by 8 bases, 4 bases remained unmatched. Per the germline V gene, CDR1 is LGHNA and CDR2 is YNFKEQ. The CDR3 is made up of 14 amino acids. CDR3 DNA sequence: TGTGCCAGCAGCCAAGACGTGGCGGGAGATGAGCAGTTCTTC. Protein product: CASSQDVAGDEQFF.

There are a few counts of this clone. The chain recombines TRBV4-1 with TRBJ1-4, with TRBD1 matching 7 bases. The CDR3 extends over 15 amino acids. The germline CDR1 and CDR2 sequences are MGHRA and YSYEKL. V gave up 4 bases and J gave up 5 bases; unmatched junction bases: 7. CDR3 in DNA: TGCGCCAGCAGCCCCCGACAGGGAACGAATGAAAAACTGTTTTTT. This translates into CASSPRQGTNEKLFF.

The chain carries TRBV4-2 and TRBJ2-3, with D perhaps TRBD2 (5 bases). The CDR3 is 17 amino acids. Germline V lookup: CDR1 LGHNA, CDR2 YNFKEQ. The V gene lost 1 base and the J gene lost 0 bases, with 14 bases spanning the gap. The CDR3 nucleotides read TGTGCCAGCAGCCAAGGGGTCGGGATTAGTAGCACAGATACGCAGTATTTT. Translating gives CASSQGVGISSTDTQYF.

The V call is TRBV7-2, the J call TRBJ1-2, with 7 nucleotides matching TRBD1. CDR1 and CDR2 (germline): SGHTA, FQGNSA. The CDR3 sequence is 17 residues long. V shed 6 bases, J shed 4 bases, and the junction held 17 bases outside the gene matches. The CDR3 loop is CASSMRGQLTGSYGYTF. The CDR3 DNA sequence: TGTGCCAGCAGTATGCGGGGACAGCTAACGGGGAGCTATGGCTACACCTTC. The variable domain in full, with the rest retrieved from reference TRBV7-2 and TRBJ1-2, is GAGVSQSPSNKVTEKGKDVELRCDPISGHTALYWYRQSLGQGLEFLIYFQGNSAPDKSGLPSDRFSAERTGGSVSTLTIQRTQQEDSAVYLCASSMRGQLTGSYGYTFGSGTRLTVV.

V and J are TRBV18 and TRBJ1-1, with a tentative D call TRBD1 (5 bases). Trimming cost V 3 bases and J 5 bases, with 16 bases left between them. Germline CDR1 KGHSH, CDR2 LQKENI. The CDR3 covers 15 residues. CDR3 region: CASSPVPGRGTEAFF. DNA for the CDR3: TGTGCCAGCTCACCGGTCCCAGGGAGGGGAACTGAAGCTTTCTTT.

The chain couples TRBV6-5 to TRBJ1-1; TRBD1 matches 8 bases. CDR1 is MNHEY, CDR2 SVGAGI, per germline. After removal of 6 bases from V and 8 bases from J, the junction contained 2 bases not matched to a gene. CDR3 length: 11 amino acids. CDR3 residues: CASRRQGEAFF. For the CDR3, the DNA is TGTGCCAGCAGAAGACAGGGGGAAGCTTTCTTT.